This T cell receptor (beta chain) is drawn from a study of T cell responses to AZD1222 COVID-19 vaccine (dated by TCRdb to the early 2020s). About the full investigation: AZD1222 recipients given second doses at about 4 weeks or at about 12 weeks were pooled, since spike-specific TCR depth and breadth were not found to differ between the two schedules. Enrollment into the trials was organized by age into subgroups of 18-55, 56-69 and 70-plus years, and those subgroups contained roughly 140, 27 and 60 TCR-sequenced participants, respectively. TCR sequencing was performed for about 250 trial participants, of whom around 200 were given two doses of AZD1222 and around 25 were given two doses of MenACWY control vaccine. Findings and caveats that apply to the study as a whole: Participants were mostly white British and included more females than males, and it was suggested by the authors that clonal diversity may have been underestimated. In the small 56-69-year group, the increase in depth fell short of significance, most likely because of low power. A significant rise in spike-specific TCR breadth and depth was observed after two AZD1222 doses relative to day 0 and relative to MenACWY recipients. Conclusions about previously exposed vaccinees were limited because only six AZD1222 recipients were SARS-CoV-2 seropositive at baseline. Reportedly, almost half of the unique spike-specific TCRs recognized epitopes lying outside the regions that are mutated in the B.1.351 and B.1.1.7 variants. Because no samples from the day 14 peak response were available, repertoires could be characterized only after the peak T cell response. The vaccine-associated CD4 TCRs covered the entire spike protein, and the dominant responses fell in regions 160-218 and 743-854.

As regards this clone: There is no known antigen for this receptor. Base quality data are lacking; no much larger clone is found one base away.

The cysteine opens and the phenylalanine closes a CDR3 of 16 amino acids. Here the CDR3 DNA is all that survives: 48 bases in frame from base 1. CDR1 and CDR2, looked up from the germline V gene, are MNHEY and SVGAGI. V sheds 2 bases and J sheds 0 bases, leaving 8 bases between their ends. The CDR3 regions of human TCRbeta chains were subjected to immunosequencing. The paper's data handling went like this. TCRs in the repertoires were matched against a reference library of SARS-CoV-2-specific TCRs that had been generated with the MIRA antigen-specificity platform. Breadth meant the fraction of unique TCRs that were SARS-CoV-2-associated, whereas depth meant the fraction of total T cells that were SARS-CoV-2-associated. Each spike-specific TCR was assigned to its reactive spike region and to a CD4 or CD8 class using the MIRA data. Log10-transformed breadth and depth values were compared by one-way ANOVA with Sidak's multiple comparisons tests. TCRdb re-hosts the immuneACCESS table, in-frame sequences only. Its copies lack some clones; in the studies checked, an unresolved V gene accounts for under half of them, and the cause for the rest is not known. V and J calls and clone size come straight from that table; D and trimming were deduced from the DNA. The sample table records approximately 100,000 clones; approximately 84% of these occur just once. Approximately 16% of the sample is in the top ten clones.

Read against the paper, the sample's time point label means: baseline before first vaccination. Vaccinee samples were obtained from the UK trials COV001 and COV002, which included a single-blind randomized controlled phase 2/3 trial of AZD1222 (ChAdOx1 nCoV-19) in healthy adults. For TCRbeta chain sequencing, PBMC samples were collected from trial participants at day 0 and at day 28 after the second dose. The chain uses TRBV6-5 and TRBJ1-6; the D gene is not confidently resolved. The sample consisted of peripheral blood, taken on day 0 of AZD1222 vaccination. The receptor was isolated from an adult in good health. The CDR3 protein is CASSYEGFSYNSPLHF. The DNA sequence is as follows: TGTGCCAGCAGTTACGAAGGGTTCTCCTATAATTCACCCCTCCACTTT.